A single sample gave rise to the 23 T cell receptor beta chains below, sequenced in a study of blood T cell repertoires in COVID-19. Data came from immunoSEQ multiplex PCR; TCRdb stores just in-frame clones and leaves some out. The table records some 220,000 clones, about 83% of them present only once. Material for sequencing was peripheral blood. Source of these receptors: a woman aged 30 to 39 with COVID-19, enrolled during active disease.

The chain uses TRBV5-1 and TRBJ2-5; 10 nucleotides align to TRBD2. J lost 2 bases, V lost 7 bases, and 8 bases had no gene match. This CDR3 spans 15 amino acids. Germline values: CDR1 SGHRS, CDR2 YFSETQ. The CDR3 nucleotides read TGCGCCAGCGGTGTGCTAGCGGGGGTGCAAGAGACCCAGTACTTC. Residues: CASGVLAGVQETQYF.

The CDR3 region is CASIELNTEAFF. As DNA, the CDR3 is TGTGCCAGTATTGAGCTGAACACTGAAGCTTTCTTT. The rearrangement links TRBV19 to TRBJ1-1; no clear D gene. This CDR3 contains 12 residues. In germline, CDR1 is LNHDA, CDR2 SQIVND (reference sequence). V gave up 7 bases and J gave up 0 bases, with 6 bases separating them.

The chain is built from TRBV7-2 and TRBJ2-5, with D uncertain. V lost 1 base, J lost 3 bases, and 9 bases lay in between. CDR1 and CDR2 from the germline V gene are SGHTA and FQGNSA. The CDR3 extends over 14 amino acids. The CDR3 nucleotides read TGTGCCAGCAGCTTAGGAGCTCTCAAAGAGACCCAGTACTTC. It specifies CASSLGALKETQYF.

The V and J genes are TRBV24-1 and TRBJ2-5; 13 bases line up with TRBD2. In germline, CDR1 is KGHDR, CDR2 SFDVKD. This CDR3 region has 16 residues. V gave up 3 bases and J gave up 4 bases; unmatched junction bases: 4. For the CDR3, the DNA is TGTGCCACCAGTGATAAGGGACTAGCGGGGTCAGAGACCCAGTACTTC. Translated, it gives CATSDKGLAGSETQYF.

The chain couples TRBV5-1 to TRBJ1-2; 8 bases fit TRBD1. This CDR3 region has 15 residues. CDR1 SGHRS and CDR2 YFSETQ come from the germline V gene. The V and J ends lost 3 bases and 0 bases, in that order; junction bases with no gene match: 4. The chain's CDR3 is CASSWGDRTNYGYTF. The CDR3 DNA sequence: TGCGCCAGCAGCTGGGGGGACAGGACTAACTATGGCTACACCTTC.

The chain combines TRBV9 with TRBJ2-1; maybe TRBD2 (7 bases). The CDR3 loop spans 17 amino acids. V gave up 1 base and J gave up 1 base, with 15 bases separating them. The V gene's germline CDR1 is SGDLS and CDR2 YYNGEE. The CDR3 bases are TGTGCCAGCAGCGTAATGTGGGGGGGCTCGTCCTACAATGAGCAGTTCTTC. It codes for CASSVMWGGSSYNEQFF.

V gene TRBV6-6 combines with J gene TRBJ2-7, with a possible D match to TRBD2 (5 bases). In germline, CDR1 is MNHNY, CDR2 SVGAGI (reference sequence). The length of the CDR3 is 13 residues. V lost 2 bases and J 5 bases, leaving 10 bases between the germline ends. The CDR3 DNA follows: TGTGCCAGCAGTTACGGGTCGGGGAACGAGCAGTACTTC. Its protein product is CASSYGSGNEQYF.

This sequence joins TRBV15 and TRBJ1-1; 8 bases map to TRBD1. The CDR3 is 15 amino acids. Per the germline V gene, CDR1 is LNHNV and CDR2 is YYDKDF (reference sequence). Trimming removed 5 bases from V and 5 bases from J; junction bases left unmatched: 10. CDR3 protein: CATSYPAGGRTEAFF. CDR3 nucleotides: TGTGCCACCAGCTACCCGGCAGGGGGCCGAACTGAAGCTTTCTTT.

The chain joins TRBV10-2 to TRBJ1-2, with 10 positions matching TRBD1. CDR1 is WSHSY and CDR2 is SAAADI in the germline V gene. Unmatched junction bases numbered 7, after V lost 7 bases and J lost 8 bases. The CDR3 has 13 amino acids. The CDR3 loop reads CASKTGGAWGYTF. The CDR3 DNA follows: TGCGCCAGCAAGACAGGGGGCGCGTGGGGCTACACCTTC.

The rearrangement links TRBV4-3 to TRBJ2-6, with D tentatively TRBD2 (7 bases). The CDR3 runs to 17 residues. V was shortened by 4 bases and J by 4 bases, with 17 bases between the two germline ends. Germline V gene sequence: CDR1 LGHNA, CDR2 YSLEER. CDR3 in DNA: TGCGCCAGCAGCCCTACAACGGGGGGCTCGGGGGCCAACGTCCTGACTTTC. This sequence encodes CASSPTTGGSGANVLTF.

This clone was counted once. The gene calls are TRBV6-6 and TRBJ1-2; D remains unclear. The CDR3 runs 14 residues. Germline values: CDR1 MNHNY, CDR2 SVGAGI (reference sequence). V lost 6 bases to trimming and J lost 4 bases, with 15 bases between them. CDR3 protein: CASSRRQGGYGYTF. The CDR3 nucleotides read TGTGCCAGCAGCCGTCGACAAGGAGGCTATGGCTACACCTTC.

The chain uses TRBV4-3 and TRBJ1-1, with a possible D match to TRBD1 (5 bases). Trimming took 0 bases from V and 3 from J, leaving 14 bases between them. Germline V gene sequence: CDR1 LGHNA, CDR2 YSLEER. The CDR3 has 16 amino acids. The DNA of the CDR3 is TGCGCCAGCAGCCAAGATCCGGCAGGGAGGGACACTGAAGCTTTCTTT. This encodes CASSQDPAGRDTEAFF.

This chain joins TRBV11-1 and TRBJ1-1, with D hard to call. Per germline, CDR1 SGHAT and CDR2 FQDESV (reference sequence). V was trimmed by 6 bases and J by 2 bases, leaving 16 bases between them. The CDR3 has 15 residues. The CDR3 sequence: CASRLHGRLNTEAFF. Here the CDR3 DNA reads TGTGCCAGCAGACTGCACGGGAGGTTAAACACTGAAGCTTTCTTT. The variable domain in full, with the rest retrieved from reference TRBV11-1 and TRBJ1-1, is EAEVAQSPRYKITEKSQAVAFWCDPISGHATLYWYRQILGQGPELLVQFQDESVVDDSQLPKDRFSAERLKGVDSTLKIQPAELGDSAMYLCASRLHGRLNTEAFFGQGTRLTVV.

The gene calls are TRBV4-3 and TRBJ1-2; no clear D. The V end was cut by 5 bases, the J end by 4 bases, with 11 bases between. Per the germline V gene, CDR1 is LGHNA and CDR2 is YSLEER. This CDR3 is 13 amino acids long. Written as DNA, the CDR3 is TGCGCCAGCAGCAGTGGCGGGCCCTATGGCTACACCTTC. Translation gives CASSSGGPYGYTF.

The chain has TRBV23-1 and TRBJ2-7; weak D call: TRBD1 (5 bases). TRBV23-1 is annotated as an ORF whose role is uncertain. The germline V and J ends were trimmed by 8 bases and 6 bases, with 14 bases remaining between them. The CDR3 totals 12 residues. This CDR3 reads CASAVGVGEQYF. CDR3 nucleotide sequence: TGCGCCAGCGCGGTAGGGGTAGGCGAGCAGTACTTC.

The V gene is TRBV9, the J gene TRBJ1-2; the D is unclear. V was pared by 0 bases and J by 5 bases, with 11 bases between. The germline V gene encodes CDR1 SGDLS and CDR2 YYNGEE. This CDR3 has 14 amino acids. The CDR3 loop is CASSVAALSYGYTF. CDR3 nucleotide sequence: TGTGCCAGCAGCGTAGCCGCCCTCAGTTATGGCTACACCTTC.

This clone was observed a few times. V gene TRBV12-3 or TRBV12-4 combines with J gene TRBJ1-4; D is ambiguous. V dropped 3 bases and J dropped 13 bases, with 12 bases sitting between them. The CDR3 extends over 12 amino acids. CDR3 sequence reads: CASSLGGWGLFF. In nucleotides, the CDR3 is TGTGCCAGCAGTTTGGGAGGTTGGGGACTGTTTTTT.

This clone was observed a few times. This chain uses TRBV5-6 with TRBJ1-2; D gene unclear. Germline V gene lookup returns CDR1 SGHDT and CDR2 YYEEEE. Trimming shortened V by 4 bases and J by 2 bases, and 21 bases separated the two germline ends. The CDR3 runs 17 residues. The CDR3 region is CASSPPGVWGVNYGYTF. The CDR3 DNA reads as TGTGCCAGCAGCCCTCCGGGTGTGTGGGGAGTAAACTATGGCTACACCTTC.

V usage is TRBV11-2 and J usage is TRBJ2-1, with D maybe TRBD1 (6 bases). The germline V gene has CDR1 SGHAT and CDR2 FQNNGV. Between the trimmed V and J ends, which lost 4 bases and 9 bases, there was a span of 22 bases. The CDR3 has 16 residues. The CDR3 DNA reads as TGTGCCAGCAGCTCACCCCCGACAGGTCTCGGTGTTGAGCAGTTCTTC. It translates to CASSSPPTGLGVEQFF.

V gene TRBV5-4 combines with J gene TRBJ2-5; TRBD2 matches 14 bases. V lost 4 bases and J lost 4; bases outside the gene matches: 6. The CDR3 extends over 16 amino acids. Germline V gene data show CDR1 as SGHNT and CDR2 as YYREEE (reference sequence). CDR3 DNA: TGTGCCAGCAGCCAACGGACTAGCGGGAGGAGAGAGACCCAGTACTTC. This translates into CASSQRTSGRRETQYF. The variable domain in full, completed from reference TRBV5-4 and TRBJ2-5, reads ETGVTQSPTHLIKTRGQQVTLRCSSQSGHNTVSWYQQALGQGPQFIFQYYREEENGRGNFPPRFSGLQFPNYSSELNVNALELDDSALYLCASSQRTSGRRETQYFGPGTRLLVL.

V is TRBV5-4 and J is TRBJ2-5, with 10 bases lining up with TRBD2. Germline loops: CDR1 SGHNT, CDR2 YYREEE (reference sequence). This CDR3 contains 15 residues. With 4 bases clipped from V and 3 bases from J, the junction kept 6 bases outside the gene matches. For the CDR3, the DNA is TGTGCCAGCAGCATCCGACTAGCGGGTGAAGAGACCCAGTACTTC. This encodes CASSIRLAGEETQYF.

CDR3 DNA sequence: TGTGCCAGCGTGGCAGGGGTTAATGAAAAACTGTTTTTT. This translates into CASVAGVNEKLFF. The chain joins TRBV28 to TRBJ1-4, with D possibly TRBD1 on 6 matching bases. V shed 8 bases and J shed 4 bases, with 11 bases lying between them. Germline CDR1 and CDR2: MDHEN and SYDVKM. This CDR3 region has 13 residues.

The chain employs TRBV19 and TRBJ2-5, with 10 bases matching TRBD1. With 4 bases clipped from V and 3 bases from J, the junction kept 8 bases outside the gene matches. CDR1 is LNHDA and CDR2 is SQIVND in the germline V gene (reference sequence). The CDR3 loop spans 16 amino acids. The DNA for the CDR3 is TGTGCCAGTAGTACGAACATCGGGACAGGGGAAGAGACCCAGTACTTC. It translates to CASSTNIGTGEETQYF.